The clone carrying this T cell receptor beta chain appeared once. Its antigen is unidentified. This entry belongs to a study of T cell responses to AZD1222 COVID-19 vaccine. This CDR3 is built from 15 residues. Deletions cut 1 base from V and 2 bases from J, with 9 bases between. Germline CDR1 and CDR2: LGHDT and YNNKEL (reference sequence). Study conclusions and caveats: At study baseline, merely more than 5 AZD1222 recipients were seropositive. The study reported that nearly half of spike-specific TCRs target unmutated variant regions. With two AZD1222 doses given, Spike-specific TCR breadth and depth both rose. Most donors were white British and more were female, and clonal diversity was possibly underestimated.

Data came from immunoSEQ multiplex PCR; TCRdb stores just in-frame clones and leaves some out. The sample gives tens of thousands of clones, over 75% of which show up once; roughly 17% is in the top ten. This specimen was peripheral blood, taken on day 0 of AZD1222 vaccination. The receptor's source is an adult in good health. The genes are TRBV3-1 (or the pseudogene TRBV3-2) and TRBJ2-1, with D hard to call. Written as DNA, the CDR3 is TGTGCCAGCAGCCAAGGTTATCCCCCCTACAATGAGCAGTTCTTC. It encodes CASSQGYPPYNEQFF.